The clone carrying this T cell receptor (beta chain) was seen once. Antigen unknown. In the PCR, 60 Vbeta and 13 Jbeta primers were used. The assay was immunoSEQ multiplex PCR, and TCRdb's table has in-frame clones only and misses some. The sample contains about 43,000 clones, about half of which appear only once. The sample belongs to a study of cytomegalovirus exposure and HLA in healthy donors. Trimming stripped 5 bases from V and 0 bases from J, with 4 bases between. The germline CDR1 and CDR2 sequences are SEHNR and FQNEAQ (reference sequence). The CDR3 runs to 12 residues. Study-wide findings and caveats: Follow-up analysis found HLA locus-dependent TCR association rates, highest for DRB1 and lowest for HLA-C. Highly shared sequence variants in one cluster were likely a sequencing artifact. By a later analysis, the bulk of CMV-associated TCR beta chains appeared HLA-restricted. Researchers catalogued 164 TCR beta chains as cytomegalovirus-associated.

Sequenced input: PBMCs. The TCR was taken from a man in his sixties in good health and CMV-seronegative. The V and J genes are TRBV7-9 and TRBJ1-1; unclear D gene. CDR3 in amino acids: CASSPMNTEAFF. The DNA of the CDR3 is TGTGCCAGCAGCCCAATGAACACTGAAGCTTTCTTT. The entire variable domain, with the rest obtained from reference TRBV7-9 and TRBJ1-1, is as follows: DTGVSQNPRHKITKRGQNVTFRCDPISEHNRLYWYRQTLGQGPEFLTYFQNEAQLEKSRLLSDRFSAERPKGSFSTLEIQRTEQGDSAMYLCASSPMNTEAFFGQGTRLTVV.